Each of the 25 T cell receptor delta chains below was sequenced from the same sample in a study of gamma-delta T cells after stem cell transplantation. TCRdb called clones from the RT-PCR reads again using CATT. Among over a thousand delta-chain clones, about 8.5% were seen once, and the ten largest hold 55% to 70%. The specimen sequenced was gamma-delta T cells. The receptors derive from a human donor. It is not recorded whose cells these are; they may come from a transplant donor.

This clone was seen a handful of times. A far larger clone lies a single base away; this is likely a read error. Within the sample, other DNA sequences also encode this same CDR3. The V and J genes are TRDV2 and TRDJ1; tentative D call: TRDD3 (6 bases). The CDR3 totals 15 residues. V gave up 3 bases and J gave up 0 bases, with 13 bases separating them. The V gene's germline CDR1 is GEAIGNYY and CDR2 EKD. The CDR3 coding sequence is TGTGCCTGTGACTCGATACGCCCGTACACCGATAAACTCATCTTT. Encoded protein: CACDSIRPYTDKLIF.

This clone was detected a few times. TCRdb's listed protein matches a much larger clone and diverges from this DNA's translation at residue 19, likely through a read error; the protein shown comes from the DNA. CDR3 protein: CACDPLPAVLGKESQPTDNLIF. CDR3 DNA sequence: TGTGCCTGTGACCCCCTTCCTGCGGTACTGGGTAAGGAGTCACAGCCCACCGATAACCTCATCTTT. The rearrangement joins TRDV2 to TRDJ1; possibly TRDD2 for D (7 bases). Germline V gene data show CDR1 as GEAIGNYY and CDR2 as EKD. The CDR3 extends over 22 amino acids.

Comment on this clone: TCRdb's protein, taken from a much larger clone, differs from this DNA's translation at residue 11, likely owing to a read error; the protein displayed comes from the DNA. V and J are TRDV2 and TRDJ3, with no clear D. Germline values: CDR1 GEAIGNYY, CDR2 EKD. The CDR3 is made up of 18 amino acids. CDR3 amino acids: CACDPVVPSSRDTRQMFF. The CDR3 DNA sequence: TGTGCCTGTGACCCGGTAGTCCCCAGCTCCCGGGACACCCGACAGATGTTTTTC.

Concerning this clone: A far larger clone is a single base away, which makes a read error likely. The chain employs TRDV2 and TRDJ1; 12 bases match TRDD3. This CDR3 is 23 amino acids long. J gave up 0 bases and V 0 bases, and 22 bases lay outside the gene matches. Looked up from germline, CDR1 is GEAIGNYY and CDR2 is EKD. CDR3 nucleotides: TGTGCCTGTGACACCGTTGTTCGGTCTGGGGGATACGAGACGTACACCAACACCGATAAACTCATCTTT. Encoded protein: CACDTVVRSGGYETYTNTDKLIF.

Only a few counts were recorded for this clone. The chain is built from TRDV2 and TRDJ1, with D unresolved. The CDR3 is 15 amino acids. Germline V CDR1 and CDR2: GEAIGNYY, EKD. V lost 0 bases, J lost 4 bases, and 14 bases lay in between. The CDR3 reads CACDTVSVRGDKLIF. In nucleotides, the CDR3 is TGTGCCTGTGACACCGTATCGGTACGAGGCGATAAACTCATCTTT.

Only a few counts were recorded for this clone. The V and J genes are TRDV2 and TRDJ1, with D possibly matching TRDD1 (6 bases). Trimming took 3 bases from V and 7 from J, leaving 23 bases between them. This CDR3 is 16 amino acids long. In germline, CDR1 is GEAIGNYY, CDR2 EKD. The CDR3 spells CACDALLSGNIGKLIF. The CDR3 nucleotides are TGTGCCTGTGACGCCCTCCTTTCCGGAAATATCGGTAAACTCATCTTT.

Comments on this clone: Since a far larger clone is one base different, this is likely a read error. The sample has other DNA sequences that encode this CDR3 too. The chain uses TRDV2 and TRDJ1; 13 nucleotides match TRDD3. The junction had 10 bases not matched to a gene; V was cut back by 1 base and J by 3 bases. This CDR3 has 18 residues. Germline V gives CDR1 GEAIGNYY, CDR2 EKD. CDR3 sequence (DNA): TGTGCCTGTGACACGCTGAACTGGGGGATACGTGGTCCCGATAAACTCATCTTT. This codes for CACDTLNWGIRGPDKLIF.

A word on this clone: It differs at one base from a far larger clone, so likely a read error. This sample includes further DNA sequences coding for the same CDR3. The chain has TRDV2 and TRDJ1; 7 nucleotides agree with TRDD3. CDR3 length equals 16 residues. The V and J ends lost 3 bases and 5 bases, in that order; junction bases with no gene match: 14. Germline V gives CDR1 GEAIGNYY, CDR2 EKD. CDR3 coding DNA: TGTGCCTGTGACCCTCTAGTCCACCCTGGGGGTGATAAACTCATCTTT. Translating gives CACDPLVHPGGDKLIF.

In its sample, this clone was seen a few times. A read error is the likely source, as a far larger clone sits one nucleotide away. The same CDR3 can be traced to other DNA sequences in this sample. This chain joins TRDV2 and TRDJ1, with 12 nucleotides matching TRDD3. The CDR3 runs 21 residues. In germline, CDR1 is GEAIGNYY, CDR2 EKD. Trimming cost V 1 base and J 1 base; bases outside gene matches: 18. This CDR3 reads CACDTLRGLGDTESGTDKLIF. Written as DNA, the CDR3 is TGTGCCTGTGACACTCTAAGGGGACTGGGGGATACAGAGTCGGGCACCGATAAACTCATCTTT.

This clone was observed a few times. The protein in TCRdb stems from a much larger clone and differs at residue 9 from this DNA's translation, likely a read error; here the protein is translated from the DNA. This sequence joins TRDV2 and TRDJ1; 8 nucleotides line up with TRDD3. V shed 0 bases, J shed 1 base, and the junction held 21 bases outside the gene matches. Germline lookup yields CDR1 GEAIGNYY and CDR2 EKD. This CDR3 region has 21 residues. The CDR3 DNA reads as TGTGCCTGTGACACCCTTCAATCTGTGGGATACGATTGGGGAGGCACCGATAAACTCATCTTT. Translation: CACDTLQSVGYDWGGTDKLIF.

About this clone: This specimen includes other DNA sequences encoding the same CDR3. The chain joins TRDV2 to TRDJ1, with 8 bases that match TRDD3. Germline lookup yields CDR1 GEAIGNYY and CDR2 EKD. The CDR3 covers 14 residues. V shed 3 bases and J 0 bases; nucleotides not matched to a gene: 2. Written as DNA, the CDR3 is TGTGCCTGTGACCCACTGGGGGACACCGATAAACTCATCTTT. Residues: CACDPLGDTDKLIF.

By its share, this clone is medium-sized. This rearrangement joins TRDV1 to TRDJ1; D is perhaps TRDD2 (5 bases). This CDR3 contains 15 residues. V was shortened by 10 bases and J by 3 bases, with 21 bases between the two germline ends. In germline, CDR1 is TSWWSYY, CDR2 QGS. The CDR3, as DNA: TGTGCTCCCTCATTTCCTTACTGTAAGGCCGATAAACTCATCTTT. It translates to CAPSFPYCKADKLIF.

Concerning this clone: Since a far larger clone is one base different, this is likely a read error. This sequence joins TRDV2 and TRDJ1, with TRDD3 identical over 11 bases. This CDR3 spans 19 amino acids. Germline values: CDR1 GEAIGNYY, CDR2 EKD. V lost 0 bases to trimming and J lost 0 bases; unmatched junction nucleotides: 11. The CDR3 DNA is TGTGCCTGTGACACCCTTAGTGGTGGGGGATACGCTAACACCGATAAACTCATCTTT. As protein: CACDTLSGGGYANTDKLIF.

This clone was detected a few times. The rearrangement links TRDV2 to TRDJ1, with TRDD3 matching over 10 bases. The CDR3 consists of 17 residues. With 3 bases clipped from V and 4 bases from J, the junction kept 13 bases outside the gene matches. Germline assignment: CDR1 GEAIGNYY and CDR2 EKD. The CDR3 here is CACDGLLGDHSSDKLIF. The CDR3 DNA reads TGTGCCTGTGACGGTTTACTGGGGGATCACTCAAGCGATAAACTCATCTTT.

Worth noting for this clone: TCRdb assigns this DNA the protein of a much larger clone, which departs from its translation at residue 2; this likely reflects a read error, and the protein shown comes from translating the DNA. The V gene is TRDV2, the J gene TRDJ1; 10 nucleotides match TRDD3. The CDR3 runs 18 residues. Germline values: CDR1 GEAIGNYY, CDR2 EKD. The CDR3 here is CSCDSVELPGGYTDKLIF. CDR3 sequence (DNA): TGTTCCTGTGACTCCGTAGAACTTCCTGGGGGATATACCGATAAACTCATCTTT.

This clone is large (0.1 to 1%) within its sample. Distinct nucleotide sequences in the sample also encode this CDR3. The CDR3 is CACDPLSWGSYTDKLIF. The CDR3 nucleotides are TGTGCCTGTGACCCCTTAAGCTGGGGGTCTTACACCGATAAACTCATCTTT. This chain joins TRDV2 and TRDJ1; TRDD3 agrees at 7 bases. Trimming at V came to 3 bases and at J to 0 bases, leaving 12 bases not matched to a gene. Germline V gene sequence: CDR1 GEAIGNYY, CDR2 EKD. CDR3 length: 17 amino acids.

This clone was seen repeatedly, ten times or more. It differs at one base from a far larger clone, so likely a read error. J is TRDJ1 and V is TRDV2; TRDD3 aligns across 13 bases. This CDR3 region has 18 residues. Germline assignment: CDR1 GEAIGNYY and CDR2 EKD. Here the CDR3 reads CACGTLLGDTRGTDKLIF. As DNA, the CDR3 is TGTGCCTGTGGCACCTTACTGGGGGATACGCGCGGAACCGATAAACTCATCTTT.

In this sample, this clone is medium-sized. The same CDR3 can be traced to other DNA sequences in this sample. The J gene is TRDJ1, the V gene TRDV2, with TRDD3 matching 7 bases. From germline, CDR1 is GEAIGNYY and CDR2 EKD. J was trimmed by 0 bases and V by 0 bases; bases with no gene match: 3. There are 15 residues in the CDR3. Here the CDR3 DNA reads TGTGCCTGTGACACCGTCGGGGGATACACCGATAAACTCATCTTT. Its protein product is CACDTVGGYTDKLIF.

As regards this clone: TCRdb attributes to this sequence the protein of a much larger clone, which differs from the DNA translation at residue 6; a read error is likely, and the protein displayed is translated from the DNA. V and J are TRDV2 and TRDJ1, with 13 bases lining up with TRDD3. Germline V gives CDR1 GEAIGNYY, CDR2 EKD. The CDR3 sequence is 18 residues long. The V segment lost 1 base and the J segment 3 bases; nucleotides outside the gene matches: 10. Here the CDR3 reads CACDTQNWGIRGPDKLIF. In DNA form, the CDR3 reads TGTGCCTGTGACACGCAGAACTGGGGGATACGCGGTCCCGATAAACTCATCTTT.

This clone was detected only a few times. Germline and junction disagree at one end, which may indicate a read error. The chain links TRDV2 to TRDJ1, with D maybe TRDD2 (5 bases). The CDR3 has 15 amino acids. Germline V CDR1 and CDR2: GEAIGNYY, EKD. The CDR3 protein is CACDTVAQTFDKLTF. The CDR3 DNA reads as TGTGCCTGTGACACCGTGGCGCAAACCTTCGATAAACTCACCTTT.

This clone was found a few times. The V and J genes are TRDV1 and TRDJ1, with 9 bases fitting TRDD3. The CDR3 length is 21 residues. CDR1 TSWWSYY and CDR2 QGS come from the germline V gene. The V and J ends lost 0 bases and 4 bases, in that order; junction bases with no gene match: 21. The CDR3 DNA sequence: TGTGCTCTTGGGGAACTTCTTCCTTTCCCTCCTACTGGGGGACTCAGCGATAAACTCATCTTT. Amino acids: CALGELLPFPPTGGLSDKLIF.

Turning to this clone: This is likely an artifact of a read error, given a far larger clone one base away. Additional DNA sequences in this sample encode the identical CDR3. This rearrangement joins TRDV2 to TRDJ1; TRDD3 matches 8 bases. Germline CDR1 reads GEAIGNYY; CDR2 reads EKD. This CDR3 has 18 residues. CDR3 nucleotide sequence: TGTGCCTGTGACACCTGGGTACTGGGGGCCAAGTACACCGATAAACTAATCTTT. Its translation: CACDTWVLGAKYTDKLIF.

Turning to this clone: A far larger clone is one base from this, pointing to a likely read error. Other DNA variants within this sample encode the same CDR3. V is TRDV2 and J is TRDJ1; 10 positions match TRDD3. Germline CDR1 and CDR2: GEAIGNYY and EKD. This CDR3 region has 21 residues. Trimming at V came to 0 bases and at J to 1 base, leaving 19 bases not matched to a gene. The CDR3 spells CACDTLQSGGYDWGGTDKLIF. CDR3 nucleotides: TGTGCCTGTGACACCCTTCAATCTGGGGGATATGATTGGGGAGGCACCGATAAACTCATCTTT.

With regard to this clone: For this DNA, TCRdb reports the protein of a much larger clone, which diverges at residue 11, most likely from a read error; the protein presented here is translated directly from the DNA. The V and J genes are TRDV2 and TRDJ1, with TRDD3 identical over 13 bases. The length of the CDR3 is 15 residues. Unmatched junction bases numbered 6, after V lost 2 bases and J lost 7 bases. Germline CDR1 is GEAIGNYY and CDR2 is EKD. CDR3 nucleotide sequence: TGTGCCTGTGACAAACTGGGGGATACGGCCGGTAAACTCATCTTT. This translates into CACDKLGDTAGKLIF.

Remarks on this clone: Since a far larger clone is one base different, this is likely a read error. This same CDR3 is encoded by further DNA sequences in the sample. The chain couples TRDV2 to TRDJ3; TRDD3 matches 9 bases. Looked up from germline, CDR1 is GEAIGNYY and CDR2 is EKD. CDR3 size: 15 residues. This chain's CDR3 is CACDAILGDLKKMFF. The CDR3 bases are TGTGCCTGTGACGCTATACTGGGGGACCTAAAGAAGATGTTCTTC.